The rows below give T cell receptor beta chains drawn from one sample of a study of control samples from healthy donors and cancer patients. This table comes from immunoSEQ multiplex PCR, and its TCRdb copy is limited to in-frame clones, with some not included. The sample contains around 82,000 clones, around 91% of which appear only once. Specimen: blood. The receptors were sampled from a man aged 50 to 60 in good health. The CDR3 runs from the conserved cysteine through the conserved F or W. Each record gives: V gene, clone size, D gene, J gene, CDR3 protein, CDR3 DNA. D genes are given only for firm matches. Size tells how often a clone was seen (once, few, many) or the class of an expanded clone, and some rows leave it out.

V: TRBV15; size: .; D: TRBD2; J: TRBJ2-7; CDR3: CATSREAAGAGEQYF; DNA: TGTGCCACCAGCAGAGAAGCAGCGGGGGCGGGTGAGCAGTACTTC
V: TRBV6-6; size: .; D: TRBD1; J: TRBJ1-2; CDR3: CASAGTGSYNYGYTF; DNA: TGTGCCAGCGCCGGGACAGGGTCTTATAACTATGGCTACACCTTC
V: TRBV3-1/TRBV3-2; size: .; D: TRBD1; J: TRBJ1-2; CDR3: CASSQGITGGWGGYTF; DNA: TGTGCCAGCAGCCAAGGAATAACAGGGGGCTGGGGTGGCTACACCTTC
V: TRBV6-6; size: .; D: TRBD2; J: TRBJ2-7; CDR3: CASSYAGDPYEQYF; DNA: TGTGCCAGCAGTTACGCGGGGGACCCCTACGAGCAGTACTTC
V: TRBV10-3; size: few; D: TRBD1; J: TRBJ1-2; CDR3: CAIRDPGQIFYGYTF; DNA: TGTGCCATCAGGGACCCGGGACAGATCTTTTATGGCTACACCTTC
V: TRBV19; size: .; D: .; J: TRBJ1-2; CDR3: CASSIRGSDYGYTF; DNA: TGTGCCAGTAGTATACGAGGGAGCGACTATGGCTACACCTTC
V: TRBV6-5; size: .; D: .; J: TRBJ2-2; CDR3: CASSYSLGSPGELFF; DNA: TGTGCCAGCAGTTACTCCCTAGGGTCCCCCGGGGAGCTGTTTTTT
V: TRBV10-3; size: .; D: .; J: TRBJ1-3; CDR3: CAVDLGNTIYF; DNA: TGTGCCGTTGACCTTGGAAACACCATATATTTT
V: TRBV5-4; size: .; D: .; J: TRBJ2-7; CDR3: CASSPKGGQGSYEQYF; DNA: TGTGCCAGCAGCCCAAAGGGGGGGCAGGGCTCCTACGAGCAGTACTTC
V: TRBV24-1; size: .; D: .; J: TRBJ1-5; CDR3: CATSALGNQPQHF; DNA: TGTGCCACCAGTGCTTTAGGGAATCAGCCCCAGCATTTT
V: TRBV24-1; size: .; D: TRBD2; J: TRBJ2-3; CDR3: CATSDPTGRGRGGGDTQYF; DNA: TGTGCCACCAGTGACCCCACCGGGAGAGGGCGGGGGGGCGGAGATACGCAGTATTTT
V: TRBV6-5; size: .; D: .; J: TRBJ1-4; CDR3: CASSVTTAYNEKLFF; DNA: TGTGCCAGCAGCGTAACGACAGCATATAATGAAAAACTGTTTTTT
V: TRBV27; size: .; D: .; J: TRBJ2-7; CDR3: CASTAALPPYEQYF; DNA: TGTGCCAGCACGGCGGCCCTACCTCCCTACGAGCAGTACTTC
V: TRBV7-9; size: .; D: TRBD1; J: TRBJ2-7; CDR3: CASSPGTGGEENEQYF; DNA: TGTGCCAGCAGCCCCGGGACAGGGGGCGAGGAAAACGAGCAGTACTTC
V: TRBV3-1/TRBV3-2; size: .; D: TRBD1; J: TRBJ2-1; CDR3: CASSQGTDRSEQFF; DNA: TGTGCCAGCAGCCAAGGAACGGACAGGAGTGAGCAGTTCTTC
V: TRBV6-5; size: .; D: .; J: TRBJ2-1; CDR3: CASSPLRGRYNEQFF; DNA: TGTGCCAGCAGCCCATTGCGGGGCCGCTACAATGAGCAGTTCTTC
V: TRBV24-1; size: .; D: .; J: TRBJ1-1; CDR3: CATSDGFGGFEAFF; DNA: TGTGCCACCAGTGATGGATTCGGCGGGTTTGAAGCTTTCTTT
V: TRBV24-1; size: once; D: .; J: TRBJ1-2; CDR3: CATSAGPGNYGYTF; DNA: TGTGCCACCAGTGCAGGGCCCGGTAACTATGGCTACACCTTC
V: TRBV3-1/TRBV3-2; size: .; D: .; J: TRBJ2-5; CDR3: CASSQGPETQYF; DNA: TGTGCCAGCAGCCAAGGGCCTGAGACCCAGTACTTC
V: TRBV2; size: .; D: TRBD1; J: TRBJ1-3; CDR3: CASTYGTGFSGNTIYF; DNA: TGTGCCAGCACCTACGGGACAGGGTTCTCTGGAAACACCATATATTTT
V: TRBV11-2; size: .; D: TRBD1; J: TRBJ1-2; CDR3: CASSLDSGRGMNYGYTF; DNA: TGTGCCAGCAGCTTAGACTCGGGCAGGGGGATGAACTATGGCTACACCTTC
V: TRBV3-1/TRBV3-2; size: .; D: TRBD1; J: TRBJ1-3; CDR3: CASSQTGAGNTIYF; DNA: TGTGCCAGCAGCCAGACAGGGGCTGGAAACACCATATATTTT
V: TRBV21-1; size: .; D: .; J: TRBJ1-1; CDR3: CASSKASGTPTEAFF; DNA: TGTGCCAGCAGCAAAGCGAGCGGGACCCCAACTGAAGCTTTCTTT
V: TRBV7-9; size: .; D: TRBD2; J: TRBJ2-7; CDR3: CASSPRGLAGHEQYF; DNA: TGTGCCAGCAGCCCCAGGGGACTAGCGGGGCACGAGCAGTACTTC